A selection of T cell receptor beta chains follows, all from one sample in a study of blood T cell repertoires in COVID-19. Clones were read by immunoSEQ multiplex PCR, and TCRdb kept only the in-frame ones, dropping some. Of around 180,000 clones in the sample, less than 85% were seen once. Input material: peripheral blood. The source is a human donor in a cohort sampled during active COVID-19. CDR3s include the opening cysteine and the closing phenylalanine or tryptophan. Fields, in order: D gene, clone size, V gene, J gene, CDR3 DNA, CDR3 protein. The D gene is left open where the match is weak. The size field is filled for only some rows; it gives once, few, many or a size class.

D: TRBD1
size: -
V: TRBV5-1
J: TRBJ2-6
DNA: TGCGCCAGCAGCTTGGGGGACAGGGATTCCGGGGCCAACGTCCTGACTTTC
CDR3: CASSLGDRDSGANVLTF

D: -
size: -
V: TRBV4-1
J: TRBJ1-6
DNA: TGCGCCAGCAGCCAAGGAGAAATCCTCTATAATTCACCCCTCCACTTT
CDR3: CASSQGEILYNSPLHF

D: -
size: -
V: TRBV30
J: TRBJ2-7
DNA: TGTGCCTGGAGTGCATACCGACTTGGCGGAGCCCCGGTCGTTTACGAGCAGTACTTC
CDR3: CAWSAYRLGGAPVVYEQYF

D: TRBD2
size: few
V: TRBV7-2
J: TRBJ2-2
DNA: TGTGCCAGCAGCTACGGACTAGCGGGGGGGCCCGGGGAGCTGTTTTTT
CDR3: CASSYGLAGGPGELFF

D: TRBD1
size: -
V: TRBV5-1
J: TRBJ2-1
DNA: TGCGCCAGCAGCCCTGGCCTTGGGCAGGGGGCTTACAATGAGCAGTTCTTC
CDR3: CASSPGLGQGAYNEQFF

D: -
size: -
V: TRBV5-1
J: TRBJ1-5
DNA: TGCGCCAGCAGCTTGGGACAGGAAGATCAGCCCCAGCATTTT
CDR3: CASSLGQEDQPQHF

D: TRBD2
size: few
V: TRBV5-1
J: TRBJ2-7
DNA: TGCGCCAGCAGCTTTCTAGCGGGGGGTTACGAGCAGTACTTC
CDR3: CASSFLAGGYEQYF

D: -
size: -
V: TRBV13
J: TRBJ1-1
DNA: TGTGCCAGCAACTCCGGACAGCTCACTGAAGCTTTCTTT
CDR3: CASNSGQLTEAFF

D: TRBD2
size: -
V: TRBV4-1
J: TRBJ2-5
DNA: TGCGCCAGCTCCCTGGGGGGGACGATGTACCAAGAGACCCAGTACTTC
CDR3: CASSLGGTMYQETQYF

D: -
size: -
V: TRBV2
J: TRBJ1-5
DNA: TGTGCCAGCAGTAAACAGCAAAATAGCAATCAGCCCCAGCATTTT
CDR3: CASSKQQNSNQPQHF

D: -
size: -
V: TRBV24-1
J: TRBJ2-3
DNA: TGTGCCACCAGTGATTCGACTCGGGATACGCAGTATTTT
CDR3: CATSDSTRDTQYF

D: -
size: -
V: TRBV4-1
J: TRBJ1-4
DNA: TGCGCCAGCAGCCAAACAGGGCTCAGCGCTAATGAAAAACTGTTTTTT
CDR3: CASSQTGLSANEKLFF

D: -
size: -
V: TRBV3-1/TRBV3-2
J: TRBJ2-5
DNA: TGTGCCAGCAGCCAAGATCCGGGGATCCAAGAGACCCAGTACTTC
CDR3: CASSQDPGIQETQYF

D: TRBD1
size: -
V: TRBV7-2
J: TRBJ2-7
DNA: TGTGCCAGCAGCTTAAGGACAGGGGAGAACTACGAGCAGTACTTC
CDR3: CASSLRTGENYEQYF

D: -
size: -
V: TRBV27
J: TRBJ1-2
DNA: TGTGCCAGCAGTTCCCACCTAATGGGGGGTTTCTTAAGCTATGGCTACACCTTC
CDR3: CASSSHLMGGFLSYGYTF

D: -
size: -
V: TRBV15
J: TRBJ2-2
DNA: TGTGCCACCAGCAGAGATTCGGTAGGGGGAGCTCGCGGGGAGCTGTTTTTT
CDR3: CATSRDSVGGARGELFF

D: -
size: -
V: TRBV2
J: TRBJ1-1
DNA: TGTGCCAGCAAGATCATGGGGAGTTCTGAAGCTTTCTTT
CDR3: CASKIMGSSEAFF

D: -
size: -
V: TRBV2
J: TRBJ1-4
DNA: TGTGCCAGCAGTGAACAGGCTAATGAAAAACTGTTTTTT
CDR3: CASSEQANEKLFF

D: TRBD1
size: -
V: TRBV11-2
J: TRBJ1-3
DNA: TGTGCCAGCAGCGACAGGGGGAGCTCTGGAAACACCATATATTTT
CDR3: CASSDRGSSGNTIYF

D: -
size: -
V: TRBV14
J: TRBJ1-3
DNA: TGTGCCAGCAGCCAAGATGCAGACTTGTCTGGAAACACCATATATTTT
CDR3: CASSQDADLSGNTIYF

D: -
size: -
V: TRBV5-7
J: TRBJ2-1
DNA: TGTGCCAGCAGCACACCGACAGCTTCCAATGAGCAGTTCTTC
CDR3: CASSTPTASNEQFF

D: -
size: -
V: TRBV11-2
J: TRBJ2-6
DNA: TGTGCCAGCAGCTTTGGTGTGGGCAGTTCAAGCTCTGGGGCCAACGTCCTGACTTTC
CDR3: CASSFGVGSSSSGANVLTF

D: -
size: -
V: TRBV20-1
J: TRBJ1-2
DNA: TGCAGTGCTAGTTCCGGGGACTATGGCTACACCTTC
CDR3: CSASSGDYGYTF

D: TRBD1
size: few
V: TRBV19
J: TRBJ1-2
DNA: TGTGCCAGTAGTATAGGGGGACAGGGAATGGCAAACTATGGCTACACCTTC
CDR3: CASSIGGQGMANYGYTF

D: TRBD1
size: -
V: TRBV10-3
J: TRBJ1-2
DNA: TGTGCCATCAATGACAGGGGAGATGGCTACACCTTC
CDR3: CAINDRGDGYTF

D: TRBD2
size: -
V: TRBV7-9
J: TRBJ2-1
DNA: TGTGCCAGCAGCTTAGGGGGGACTAGCGGTCACGGTGAGCAGTTCTTC
CDR3: CASSLGGTSGHGEQFF

D: TRBD1
size: few
V: TRBV5-4
J: TRBJ2-7
DNA: TGTGCCAGCAGCGCCGGGACAGGGGACGAGCAGTACTTC
CDR3: CASSAGTGDEQYF